This TCR beta chain comes out of a study of regulatory T cells in long-lasting Graves disease. Study conclusions and caveats: Authors noted too few samples as a limitation.

Time point here: newly diagnosed GD, antithyroid drugs for less than 3 months. Extracted PBMC RNA gave rise to the TCR library. Assembly of TCR beta libraries relied on iRepertoire HTBI primers together with Arm-PCR of CDR3 regions. TCRdb reprocessed the multiplex PCR reads via MiXCR and lists one record per CDR3 protein. The sample lists 360,000 or so distinct CDR3 sequences; around 17% were seen once. As concerns this clonotype: Its antigen remains unidentified.

These data were likewise used in another study, on T cells in Graves' hyperthyroidism and ophthalmopathy.

The specimen comprised peripheral blood mononuclear cells (PBMCs), sampled at new diagnosis, from a patient treated with antithyroid drugs. This TCR was sampled from a man aged 35 to 55 with Graves disease.

The CDR3 region has the DNA TGCAGTGCTAGAGATTGGGACAGGGGATACGAGCAGTACTTC. This sequence encodes CSARDWDRGYEQYF. The chain links TRBV20-1 to TRBJ2-7; TRBD1 aligns across 10 bases. The CDR3 extends over 14 amino acids. CDR1 and CDR2 (germline): DFQATT, SNEGSKA (reference sequence). Trimming cost V 0 bases and J 4 bases; bases outside gene matches: 3.